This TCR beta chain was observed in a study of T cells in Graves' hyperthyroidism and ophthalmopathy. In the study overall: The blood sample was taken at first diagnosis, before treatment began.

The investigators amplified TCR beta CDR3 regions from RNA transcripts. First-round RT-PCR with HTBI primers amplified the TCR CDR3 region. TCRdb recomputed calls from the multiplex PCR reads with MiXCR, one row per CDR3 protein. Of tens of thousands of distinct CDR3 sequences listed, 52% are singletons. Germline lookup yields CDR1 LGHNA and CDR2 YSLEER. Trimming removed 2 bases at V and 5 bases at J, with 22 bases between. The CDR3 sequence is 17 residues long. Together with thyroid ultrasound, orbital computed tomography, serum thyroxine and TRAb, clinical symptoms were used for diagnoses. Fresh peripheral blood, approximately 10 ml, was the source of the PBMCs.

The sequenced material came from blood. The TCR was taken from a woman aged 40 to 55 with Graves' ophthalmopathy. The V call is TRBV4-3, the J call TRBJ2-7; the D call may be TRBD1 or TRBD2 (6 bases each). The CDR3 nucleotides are TGCGCCAGCAGCCAACCCTTAGGGGGGCGCGATGCCGACGAGCAGTACTTC. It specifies CASSQPLGGRDADEQYF.